Below, 9 T cell receptor beta chains from the same sample are listed, as sequenced in a study of shared clonotypes between healthy human individuals. Measured with immunoSEQ multiplex PCR; TCRdb has only the in-frame clones, and not every one. Altogether about 1.5 million clones are present, 95% to 97% being singletons, with the ten largest covering approximately 1%. Source material: naive CD4+ T cells sorted from blood. The sample's subset: CD45RA+ positively selected. Source of these receptors: a man younger than 45 in good health.

V and J are TRBV18 and TRBJ1-1, with a weak D call TRBD1 (5 bases). Germline values: CDR1 KGHSH, CDR2 LQKENI. With 2 bases removed from V and 1 base from J, the gap between germline ends came to 14 bases. This CDR3 is 16 amino acids long. CDR3 DNA: TGTGCCAGCTCACCAACCACCGGACAAGAGAACACTGAAGCTTTCTTT. Translated: CASSPTTGQENTEAFF.

This clone is a singleton in its sample. The chain combines TRBV7-8 with TRBJ2-1; D remains ambiguous. Germline loops: CDR1 SGHVS, CDR2 FQNEAQ. Trimming took 3 bases from V and 3 from J, leaving 9 bases between them. The CDR3 has 14 amino acids. CDR3: CASSFSPSYNEQFF. In DNA, the CDR3 is TGTGCCAGCAGCTTTTCTCCCAGCTACAATGAGCAGTTCTTC. Looking up the rest from reference TRBV7-8 and TRBJ2-1 gives the full variable domain: GAGVSQSPRYKVAKRGQDVALRCDPISGHVSLFWYQQALGQGPEFLTYFQNEAQLDKSGLPSDRFFAERPEGSVSTLKIQRTQQEDSAVYLCASSFSPSYNEQFFGPGTRLTVL.

This clone was counted once. V is TRBV5-6 and J is TRBJ1-1; D might be TRBD1 (5 bases). This CDR3 spans 14 amino acids. The germline V gene has CDR1 SGHDT and CDR2 YYEEEE. The V end lost 0 bases, the J end lost 6 bases, and 12 bases lay between the germline ends. CDR3 coding DNA: TGTGCCAGCAGCTTGGGGGGGACCCCGCCTGAAGCTTTCTTT. Protein sequence: CASSLGGTPPEAFF.

The rearrangement joins TRBV5-1 to TRBJ2-3; TRBD1 might be the D (6 bases). The CDR3 is 21 amino acids. The germline V and J ends were trimmed by 4 bases and 0 bases, with 30 bases remaining between them. The germline V gene has CDR1 SGHRS and CDR2 YFSETQ. CDR3 residues: CASSIPETGTPAETSTDTQYF. CDR3 bases: TGCGCCAGCAGCATACCCGAAACCGGGACACCCGCAGAAACTAGCACAGATACGCAGTATTTT. Together with reference TRBV5-1 and TRBJ2-3, the CDR3 gives the full variable domain: KAGVTQTPRYLIKTRGQQVTLSCSPISGHRSVSWYQQTPGQGLQFLFEYFSETQRNKGNFPGRFSGRQFSNSRSEMNVSTLELGDSALYLCASSIPETGTPAETSTDTQYFGPGTRLTVL.

CDR3 sequence reads: CASSPIETGANKMYF. The CDR3 coding sequence is TGTGCCAGCTCACCTATCGAGACAGGCGCCAACAAAATGTACTTC. This sequence joins TRBV18 and TRBJ2-7, with D perhaps matching TRBD1 (6 bases). Trimming removed 3 bases at V and 12 bases at J, with 24 bases between. CDR3 length: 15 residues. From germline, CDR1 is KGHSH and CDR2 LQKENI.

This rearrangement joins TRBV30 to TRBJ1-5; D might be TRBD1 (6 bases). CDR3 length: 14 amino acids. CDR1 and CDR2 from the germline V gene are GTSNPN and SVGIG (reference sequence). Trimming removed 1 base from V and 5 bases from J, with 12 bases in between. CDR3 in DNA: TGTGCCTGGAGTGGCCCCCCAGGGGATCAGCCCCAGCATTTT. This gives the protein CAWSGPPGDQPQHF.

The V call is TRBV18, the J call TRBJ2-1, with 11 positions matching TRBD2. Germline loops: CDR1 KGHSH, CDR2 LQKENI. CDR3 length equals 16 residues. The V and J ends lost 6 bases and 5 bases, in that order; junction bases with no gene match: 9. CDR3 region: CASSQTLAGDDNEQFF. The CDR3 region has the DNA TGTGCCAGCTCTCAAACACTAGCGGGAGACGACAATGAGCAGTTCTTC.

This rearrangement joins TRBV4-3 to TRBJ1-2, with unresolved D. Trimming left V 1 base short and J 1 base short, with 7 bases between. Germline V gene data show CDR1 as LGHNA and CDR2 as YSLEER. The length of the CDR3 is 14 residues. CDR3 sequence reads: CASSQVTGNYGYTF. DNA of the CDR3: TGCGCCAGCAGCCAAGTAACCGGTAACTATGGCTACACCTTC.

The chain couples TRBV29-1 to TRBJ2-3; 10 positions agree with TRBD2. The J segment lost 6 bases and the V segment lost 6 bases, leaving 12 bases of the junction unmatched. This CDR3 spans 15 amino acids. Germline assignment: CDR1 SQVTM and CDR2 ANQGSEA. CDR3 amino acids: CSVTGLASGIDTQYF. The CDR3 nucleotides are TGCAGCGTAACGGGACTAGCGTCTGGAATCGATACGCAGTATTTT.